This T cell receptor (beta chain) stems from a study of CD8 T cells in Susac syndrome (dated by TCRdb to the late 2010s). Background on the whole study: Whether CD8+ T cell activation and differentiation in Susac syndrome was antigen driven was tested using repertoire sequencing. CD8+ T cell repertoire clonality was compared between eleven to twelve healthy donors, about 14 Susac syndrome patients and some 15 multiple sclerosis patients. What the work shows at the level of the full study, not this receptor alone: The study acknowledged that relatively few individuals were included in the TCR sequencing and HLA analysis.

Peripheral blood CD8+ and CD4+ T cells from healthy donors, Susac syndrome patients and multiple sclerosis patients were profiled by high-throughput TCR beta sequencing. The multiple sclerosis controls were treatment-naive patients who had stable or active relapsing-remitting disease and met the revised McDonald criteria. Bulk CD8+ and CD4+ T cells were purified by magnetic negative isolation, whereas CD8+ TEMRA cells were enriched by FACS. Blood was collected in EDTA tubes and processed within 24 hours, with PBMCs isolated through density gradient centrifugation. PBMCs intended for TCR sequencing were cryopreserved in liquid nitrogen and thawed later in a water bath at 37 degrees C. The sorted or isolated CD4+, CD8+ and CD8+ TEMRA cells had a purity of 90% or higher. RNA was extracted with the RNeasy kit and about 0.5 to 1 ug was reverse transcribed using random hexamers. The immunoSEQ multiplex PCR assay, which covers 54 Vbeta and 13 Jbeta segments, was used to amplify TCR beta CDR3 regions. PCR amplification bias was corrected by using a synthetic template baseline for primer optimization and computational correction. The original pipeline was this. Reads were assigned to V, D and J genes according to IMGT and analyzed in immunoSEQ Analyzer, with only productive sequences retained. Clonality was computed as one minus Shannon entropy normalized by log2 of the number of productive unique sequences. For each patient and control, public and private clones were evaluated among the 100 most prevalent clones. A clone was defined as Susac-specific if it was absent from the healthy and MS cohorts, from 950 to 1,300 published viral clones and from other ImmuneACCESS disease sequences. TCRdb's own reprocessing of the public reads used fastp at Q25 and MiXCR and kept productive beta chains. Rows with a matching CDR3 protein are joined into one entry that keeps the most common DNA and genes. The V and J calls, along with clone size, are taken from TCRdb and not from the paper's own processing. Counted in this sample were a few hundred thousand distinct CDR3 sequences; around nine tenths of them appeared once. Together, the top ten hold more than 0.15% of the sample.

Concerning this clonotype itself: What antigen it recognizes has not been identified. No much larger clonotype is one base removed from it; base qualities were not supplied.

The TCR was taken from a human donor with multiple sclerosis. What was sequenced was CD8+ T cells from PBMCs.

The nucleotide sequence is given as TGCAGTGCTGAGGGGGGGACAGGCAACACTGAAGCTTTCTTT. This encodes CSAEGGTGNTEAFF. Recombination connected TRBV20-1 to TRBJ1-1; 8 of the junction bases match TRBD1. Per the germline V gene (reference sequence), DFQATT is the CDR1 and SNEGSKA is the CDR2. The junction shows trimming of 5 bases on V and 2 bases on J, and the gene matches do not reach 7 bases of it. The CDR3 numbers 14 residues from cysteine through phenylalanine. Of the read, only the CDR3 DNA is kept; its 42 bases are in frame from base 1.